The 13 T cell receptor beta chains reported below all come from one sample, sequenced in a study of radiotherapy plus CTLA-4 blockade in lung cancer. Only in-frame clones appear in the TCRdb table, and some are missing; sequencing was by immunoSEQ multiplex PCR. The sample carries some 92,000 clones, 82% recorded once. The sample was peripheral blood, taken from a patient treated with radiotherapy plus ipilimumab. The receptors were sampled from a human donor with non-small cell lung cancer who had a partial response to radiotherapy plus ipilimumab.

The J gene is TRBJ2-5, the V gene TRBV11-2; D perhaps matches TRBD1 (5 bases). CDR1 and CDR2 (germline): SGHAT, FQNNGV. CDR3 length: 14 amino acids. V lost 1 base to trimming and J lost 4 bases, with 10 bases between them. CDR3 in amino acids: CASSLVGALETQYF. The CDR3 DNA sequence: TGTGCCAGCAGCTTAGTTGGGGCCCTAGAGACCCAGTACTTC.

This chain links TRBV7-8 with TRBJ2-7; 8 bases match TRBD1. CDR3 length: 14 amino acids. From germline, CDR1 is SGHVS and CDR2 FQNEAQ. The V and J ends lost 3 bases and 7 bases, in that order; junction bases with no gene match: 8. CDR3 nucleotides: TGTGCCAGCAGCTTTGGCAGGGGGCGGTATGAGCAGTACTTC. It encodes CASSFGRGRYEQYF.

The chain links TRBV27 to TRBJ1-2; a possible D gene is TRBD1 (5 bases). CDR1 and CDR2 from the germline V gene are MNHEY and SMNVEV (reference sequence). The CDR3 is 14 residues long. The ends were cut back, 2 bases at V and 2 bases at J, with 9 bases in the middle. The CDR3 coding sequence is TGTGCCAGCAGTTTAAGGGGACTGAACTATGGCTACACCTTC. Its translation: CASSLRGLNYGYTF.

The chain carries TRBV27 and TRBJ2-5; 14 bases agree with TRBD2. The J call may be mistaken, given a closer DNA end match to TRBJ2-7. Germline assignment: CDR1 MNHEY and CDR2 SMNVEV (reference sequence). This CDR3 spans 16 amino acids. This CDR3 reads CASSFQGTSGSYEQYF. CDR3 in DNA: TGTGCCAGCAGTTTCCAGGGGACTAGCGGGAGCTACGAGCAGTACTTC.

The chain couples TRBV19 to TRBJ2-1; D uncertain. Germline CDR1 is LNHDA and CDR2 is SQIVND (reference sequence). There are 16 residues in the CDR3. V was trimmed by 6 bases and J by 0 bases, leaving 15 bases between them. The CDR3 DNA follows: TGTGCCAGTAGGGTTAGCTCGAGGAGCTCCTACAATGAGCAGTTCTTC. As protein: CASRVSSRSSYNEQFF. Using reference TRBV19 and TRBJ2-1 for the parts outside the CDR3, the full variable domain is DGGITQSPKYLFRKEGQNVTLSCEQNLNHDAMYWYRQDPGQGLRLIYYSQIVNDFQKGDIAEGYSVSREKKESFPLTVTSAQKNPTAFYLCASRVSSRSSYNEQFFGPGTRLTVL.

The count of this clone is one. This chain links TRBV28 with TRBJ2-1, with a possible D match to TRBD1 (6 bases). Trimming left V 7 bases short and J 6 bases short, with 19 bases between. Germline-derived CDR1 and CDR2 are MDHEN and SYDVKM. This CDR3 has 15 residues. The CDR3 loop is CASIKGVLEFNEQFF. DNA for the CDR3: TGTGCCAGCATCAAGGGGGTACTGGAGTTCAATGAGCAGTTCTTC. Full variable domain (remainder filled in from reference TRBV28 and TRBJ2-1): DVKVTQSSRYLVKRTGEKVFLECVQDMDHENMFWYRQDPGLGLRLIYFSYDVKMKEKGDIPEGYSVSREKKERFSLILESASTNQTSMYLCASIKGVLEFNEQFFGPGTRLTVL.

The CDR3 protein is CASSGPKSKTSGPQETQYF. In DNA form, the CDR3 reads TGTGCCAGCAGTGGGCCAAAATCCAAGACTAGCGGCCCCCAAGAGACCCAGTACTTC. This rearrangement joins TRBV6-1 to TRBJ2-5, with TRBD2 matching over 9 bases. The V gene end was trimmed by 4 bases and the J gene end by 1 base; junction bases not matched to a gene: 16. The CDR3 length is 19 residues. The germline V gene has CDR1 MNHNS and CDR2 SASEGT.

CDR3: CASRGPGQANEKLFF. The CDR3 bases are TGTGCCAGCAGGGGGCCGGGACAGGCGAATGAAAAACTGTTTTTT. The chain couples TRBV2 to TRBJ1-4; 8 nucleotides agree with TRBD1. This CDR3 has 15 residues. The germline V gene has CDR1 SNHLY and CDR2 FYNNEI. V dropped 6 bases and J dropped 5; count of bases not matched to a gene: 8.

The DNA for the CDR3 is TGTGCCAGCAGCATCCGGGACAGCCCCAATGGCTACACCTTC. Amino acids: CASSIRDSPNGYTF. The V and J genes are TRBV7-2 and TRBJ1-2; TRBD1 matches 7 bases. Germline V gives CDR1 SGHTA, CDR2 FQGNSA. This CDR3 has 14 amino acids. Losses at the gene ends were 5 bases for V and 6 bases for J; bases not matched to a gene: 9.

This clone was counted between two and nine times. This chain uses TRBV19 with TRBJ1-5; D is possibly TRBD1 (6 bases). Germline CDR1 is LNHDA and CDR2 is SQIVND (reference sequence). The V end was cut by 6 bases, the J end by 10 bases, with 22 bases between. This CDR3 contains 15 residues. CDR3 in amino acids: CASSRGGVVRDPQHF. The CDR3 DNA is TGTGCCAGTAGCCGAGGGGGGGTGGTGAGGGATCCCCAGCATTTT.

By its share, this clone is hyperexpanded. J is TRBJ2-1 and V is TRBV27; 11 bases are shared with TRBD2. The CDR3 has 14 residues. With V trimmed by 8 bases and J by 8 bases, 8 bases remained unmatched. Germline values: CDR1 MNHEY, CDR2 SMNVEV (reference sequence). The CDR3 sequence: CASHASGRRDEQFF. CDR3 DNA sequence: TGTGCCAGCCACGCTAGCGGGAGGAGGGATGAGCAGTTCTTC.

V is TRBV5-4 and J is TRBJ1-2; TRBD1 matches 10 bases. With 7 bases clipped from V and 6 bases from J, the junction kept 6 bases outside the gene matches. The CDR3 is made up of 13 amino acids. Germline loops: CDR1 SGHNT, CDR2 YYREEE (reference sequence). CDR3 DNA: TGTGCCAGCCTTGACAGGGGGCCGGATGGCTACACCTTC. The encoded protein is CASLDRGPDGYTF. Based on the CDR3 plus reference TRBV5-4 and TRBJ1-2, the full variable domain is ETGVTQSPTHLIKTRGQQVTLRCSSQSGHNTVSWYQQALGQGPQFIFQYYREEENGRGNFPPRFSGLQFPNYSSELNVNALELDDSALYLCASLDRGPDGYTFGSGTRLTVV.

V gene TRBV29-1 combines with J gene TRBJ1-4, with D tentatively TRBD1 (5 bases). The V and J ends lost 6 bases and 5 bases respectively, with 10 bases between them. The CDR3 has 12 amino acids. CDR1 SQVTM and CDR2 ANQGSEA come from the germline V gene. CDR3 amino acids: CSVWGENEKLFF. The CDR3 DNA sequence: TGCAGCGTCTGGGGGGAAAATGAAAAACTGTTTTTT. The full variable domain, rest sourced from reference TRBV29-1 and TRBJ1-4, is SAVISQKPSRDICQRGTSLTIQCQVDSQVTMMFWYRQQPGQSLTLIATANQGSEATYESGFVIDKFPISRPNLTFSTLTVSNMSPEDSSIYLCSVWGENEKLFFGSGTQLSVL.